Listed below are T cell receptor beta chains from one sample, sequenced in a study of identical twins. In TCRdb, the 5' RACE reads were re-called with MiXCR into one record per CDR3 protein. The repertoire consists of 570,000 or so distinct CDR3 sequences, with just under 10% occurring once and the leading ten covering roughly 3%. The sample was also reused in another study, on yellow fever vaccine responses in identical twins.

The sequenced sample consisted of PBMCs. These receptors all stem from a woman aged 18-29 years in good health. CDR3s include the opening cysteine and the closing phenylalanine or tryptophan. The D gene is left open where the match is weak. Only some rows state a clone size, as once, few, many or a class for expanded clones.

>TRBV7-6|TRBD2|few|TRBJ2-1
TGTGCCAGCAGCGGTCTAGCGGATGAGCAGTTCTTC
CASSGLADEQFF
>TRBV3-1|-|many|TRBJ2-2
TGTGCCAGCTCACCTTTGGCAGACACCGGGGAGCTGTTTTTT
CASSPLADTGELFF
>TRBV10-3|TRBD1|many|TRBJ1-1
TGTGCCATCAGTCCTATCATGACAGGGGGAACTATGAACACTGAAGCTTTCTTT
CAISPIMTGGTMNTEAFF
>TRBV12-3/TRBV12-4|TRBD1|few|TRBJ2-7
TGTGCCAGCACTCGGTCCGGGACAGGGACATACGAGCAGTACTTC
CASTRSGTGTYEQYF
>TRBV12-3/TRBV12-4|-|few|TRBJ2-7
TGTGCCAGTAAGACAGGGAGGGAATACGAGCAGTACTTC
CASKTGREYEQYF
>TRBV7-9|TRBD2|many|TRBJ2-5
TGTGCCAGCTTACGACTAGCGGGGGGCCAAGAGACCCAGTACTTC
CASLRLAGGQETQYF
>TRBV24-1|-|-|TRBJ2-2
TGTGCCACCAGTGGAATACAGGGTTCCGGGGAGCTGTTTTTT
CATSGIQGSGELFF
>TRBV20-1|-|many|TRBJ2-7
TGCAGTGCTAGAGATTGGGAGAACGAGCAGTACTTC
CSARDWENEQYF
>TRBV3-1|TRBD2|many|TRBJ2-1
TGTGCCAGCAGCCAAGATCCACTAGCGGGAAGTGAGCAGTTCTTC
CASSQDPLAGSEQFF
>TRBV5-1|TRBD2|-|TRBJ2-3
TGCGCCAGCAGCTTACGACTAGCTAGCACAGATACGCAGTATTTT
CASSLRLASTDTQYF
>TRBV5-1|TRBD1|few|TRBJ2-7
TGCGCCAGCAGCTTGGATCAGGACAGGGCCGAGCAGTACTTC
CASSLDQDRAEQYF
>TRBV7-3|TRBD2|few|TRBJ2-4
TGTGCCAGCAGCTGGCCGGGACTAGCGGGGGTGGCCAAAAACATTCAGTACTTC
CASSWPGLAGVAKNIQYF
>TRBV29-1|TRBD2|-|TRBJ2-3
TGCAGCGCCCTTATTCCCACCTTAGCGGGAGTAGAAGATACGCAGTATTTT
CSALIPTLAGVEDTQYF
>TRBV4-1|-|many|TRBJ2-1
TGCGCCAGCAGCCAACCCTCCCGGAGCTCCTACAATGAGCAGTTCTTC
CASSQPSRSSYNEQFF
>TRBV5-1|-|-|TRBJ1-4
TGCGCCAGCAGCTTGGGTGGCGGTGAAAAACTGTTTTTT
CASSLGGGEKLFF
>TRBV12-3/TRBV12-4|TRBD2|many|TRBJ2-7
TGTGCCAGCAGCAACTTGCGGGAGGGCCTACAGTACTTC
CASSNLREGLQYF
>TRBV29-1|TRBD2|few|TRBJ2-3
TGCAGCGTTGGGGGGGGGAGCACAGATACGCAGTATTTT
CSVGGGSTDTQYF
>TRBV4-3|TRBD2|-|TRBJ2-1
TGCGCCAGCAGCCAGGGGCCCATGTCCGCGGGAGTATACAATGAGCAGTTCTTC
CASSQGPMSAGVYNEQFF
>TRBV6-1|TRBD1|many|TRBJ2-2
TGTGCCAGCAGCTTGGACAGGGGGTTCTCCGGGGAGCTGTTTTTT
CASSLDRGFSGELFF
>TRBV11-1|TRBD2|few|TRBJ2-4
TGTGCCAGCAGCTTAGGCACGGGACTAGAGGGGGCCAAAAACATTCAGTACTTC
CASSLGTGLEGAKNIQYF
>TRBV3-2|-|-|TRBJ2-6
TGTGCCTGCTCCCAAGCGTTCTCAGGGGCTGGGGCCAACGTCCTGACTTTC
CACSQAFSGAGANVLTF
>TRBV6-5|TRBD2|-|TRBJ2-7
TGTGCCAGCAGTTACCTACCCGGGAGGGGATACGAGCAGTACTTC
CASSYLPGRGYEQYF
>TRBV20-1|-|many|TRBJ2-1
TGCAGTGCTAGAGATCGGCCAAACGGGAATGAGCAGTTCTTC
CSARDRPNGNEQFF
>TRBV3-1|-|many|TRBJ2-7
TGTGCCAGCAGCCAAGGCGGTGCGGACTACGAGCAGTACTTC
CASSQGGADYEQYF
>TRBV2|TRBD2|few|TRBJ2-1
TGTGCCAGCTCGATCGAAACTAGCGGGTACAATGAGCAGTTCTTC
CASSIETSGYNEQFF
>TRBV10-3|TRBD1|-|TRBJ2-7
TGTGCCATCAGTGGGGGGATGACAGGGGAGTACTTC
CAISGGMTGEYF
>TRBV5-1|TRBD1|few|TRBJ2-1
TGCGCCAGCACCCCAACCGGGACAGGCAGCTCCTACAATGAGCAGTTCTTC
CASTPTGTGSSYNEQFF
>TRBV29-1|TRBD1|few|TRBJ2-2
TGCAGCGTTGAGACCGACAGGGTGGTAACCGGGGAGCTGTTTTTT
CSVETDRVVTGELFF
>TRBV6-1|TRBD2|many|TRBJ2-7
TGTGCCAGCAGTCCAATAGCGGGAGGGCCTTACGAGCAGTACTTC
CASSPIAGGPYEQYF
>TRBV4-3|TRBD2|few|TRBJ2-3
TGCGCCAGCAGCCGATCTAGCGGGCCTAGCACAGATACGCAGTATTTT
CASSRSSGPSTDTQYF
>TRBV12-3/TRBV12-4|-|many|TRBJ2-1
TGTGCCAGCAGTTTAGAGGACAGAATATACAATGAGCAGTTCTTC
CASSLEDRIYNEQFF
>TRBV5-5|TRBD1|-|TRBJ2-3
TGTGCCAGCAGCGCCTGGGACAGGGTCACAGATACGCAGTATTTT
CASSAWDRVTDTQYF
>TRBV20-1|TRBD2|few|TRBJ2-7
TGCAGTGCGGGAACTAGCGGGAGTACCTACGAGCAGTACTTC
CSAGTSGSTYEQYF
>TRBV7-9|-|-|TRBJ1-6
TGTGCCAGCAGCTTCGCAGGAGATAATTCACCCCTCCACTTT
CASSFAGDNSPLHF
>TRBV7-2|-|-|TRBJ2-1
TGTGCCAGCAGCCGGCTTGTAGCGGCCTACCTAGTTGAGCAGTTCTTC
CASSRLVAAYLVEQFF
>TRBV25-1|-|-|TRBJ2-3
TGTGCCAGCAGTGAGGTCCCTAGTTTGGATACGCAGTATTTT
CASSEVPSLDTQYF
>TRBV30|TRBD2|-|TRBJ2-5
TGTGCCTGGAGTGCCTGGGGACTAGCGGAAGTTGGAGAGACCCAGTACTTC
CAWSAWGLAEVGETQYF
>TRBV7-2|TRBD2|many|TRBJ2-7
TGTGCCAGCAGCTTAGGCGGGGGGGCCTACGAGCAGTACTTC
CASSLGGGAYEQYF
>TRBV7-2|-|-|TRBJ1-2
TGTGCCAGCAGCTTAAACCAGGGTAACTATGGCTACACCTTC
CASSLNQGNYGYTF
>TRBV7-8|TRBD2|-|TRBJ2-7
TGTGCCAGCAGCTTAGGACTAGCGGGAGGACGTTCCTACGAGCAGTACTTC
CASSLGLAGGRSYEQYF
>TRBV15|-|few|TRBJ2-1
TGTGCCACCAGCAGATCCCGACTTAGGAGCTCCTACAATGAGCAGTTCTTC
CATSRSRLRSSYNEQFF
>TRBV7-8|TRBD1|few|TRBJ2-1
TGTGCCAGCAGCTTATTACCGGGACAGACCACCAATGAGCAGTTCTTC
CASSLLPGQTTNEQFF
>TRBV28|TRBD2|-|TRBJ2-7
TGTGCCAGCAGCTTTTTCCGCGGGAGGGCCTACGAGCAGTACTTC
CASSFFRGRAYEQYF
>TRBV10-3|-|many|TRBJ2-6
TGTGCCATAACCTCCGGGGTCGGGGCTGGGGCCAACGTCCTGACTTTC
CAITSGVGAGANVLTF
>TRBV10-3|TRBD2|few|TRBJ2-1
TGTGCCATCAGTCTAGCGGGGGGCTTGAGCTCCTACAATGAGCAGTTCTTC
CAISLAGGLSSYNEQFF
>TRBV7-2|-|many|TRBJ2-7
TGTGCCAGCAGCTTCACGGGCGGCTACGAGCAGTACTTC
CASSFTGGYEQYF
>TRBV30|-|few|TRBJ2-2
TGTGCCTGGAGTGTCGGGGACAACACCGGGGAGCTGTTTTTT
CAWSVGDNTGELFF
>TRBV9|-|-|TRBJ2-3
TGTGCCAGCAGCGTCGTCGGATTCACAGATACGCAGTATTTT
CASSVVGFTDTQYF
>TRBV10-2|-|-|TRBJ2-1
TGCGCCAGCAGTGTTGGCAGGTACAATGAGCAGTTCTTC
CASSVGRYNEQFF
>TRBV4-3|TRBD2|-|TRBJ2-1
TGCGGCAGCAGCCAGGCGGGACTAGCATACGATGAGCAGTTCTTC
CGSSQAGLAYDEQFF